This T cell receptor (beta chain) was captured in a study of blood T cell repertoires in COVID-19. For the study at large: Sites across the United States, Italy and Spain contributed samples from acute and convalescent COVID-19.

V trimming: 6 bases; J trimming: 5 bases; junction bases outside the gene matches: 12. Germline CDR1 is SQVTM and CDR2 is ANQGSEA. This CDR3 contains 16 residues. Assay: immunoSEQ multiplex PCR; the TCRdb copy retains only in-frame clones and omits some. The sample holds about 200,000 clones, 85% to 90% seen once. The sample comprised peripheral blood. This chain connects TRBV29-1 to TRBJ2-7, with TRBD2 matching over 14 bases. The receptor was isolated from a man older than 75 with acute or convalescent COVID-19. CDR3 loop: CSVGGLAGVKTHEQYF. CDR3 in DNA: TGCAGCGTGGGGGGACTAGCGGGAGTAAAGACCCACGAGCAGTACTTC.